This TCR beta chain was captured in a study of radiation and T cells in renal cell carcinoma. In the study overall: Nephrectomy followed 15 Gy stereotactic body radiation by 4 weeks.

Of note for this clone: Its antigen is as yet unknown.

The protocol was immunoSEQ multiplex PCR, while the TCRdb copy is restricted to in-frame clones and leaves out a portion. The sample holds under 150,000 clones; 75% to 85% are singletons and the top ten take approximately 2%. Trimming removed 4 bases at V and 2 bases at J, with 8 bases between. Germline V gene sequence: CDR1 MNHEY, CDR2 SVGAGI. The CDR3 is 14 residues long. Study-level findings and limits: In blood, top tumor clones expanded by 2 weeks, shrinking by 4.

Time point in this sample: blood 2 weeks post-SBRT. Treatment: 15 Gy SBRT to primary tumor, nephrectomy 4 weeks later. The TCR originated in an older woman with renal cell carcinoma. Sequences were derived from blood, sampled from a patient whose treatment included radiotherapy and nephrectomy. The V call is TRBV6-5, the J call TRBJ2-2; D is undetermined. CDR3 region: CASSLMPNTGELFF. The CDR3 nucleotides read TGTGCCAGCAGTTTGATGCCCAACACCGGGGAGCTGTTTTTT.